This T cell receptor beta chain was documented in a study of cytomegalovirus exposure and HLA in healthy donors. Study-level information: Among 350 to 500 genotyped donors, around 80% fell in the Caucasian-associated ancestry cluster.

The V gene lost 2 bases and the J gene lost 5 bases, with 7 bases spanning the gap. The CDR3 length is 13 residues. Germline-derived CDR1 and CDR2 are ENHRY and SYGVKD. Primers for the PCR totalled 60 Vbeta and 13 Jbeta. Clones were read by immunoSEQ multiplex PCR, and TCRdb kept only the in-frame ones, dropping some. Seen in this sample are over 200,000 clones; the ten most common clones hold approximately 0.98%. This sequence originates from a woman under 40 in good health and CMV-seropositive. The rearrangement links TRBV10-3 to TRBJ1-5; D is perhaps TRBD1 (5 bases). Sequencing was carried out using PBMCs. CDR3 amino acids: CAISEVGDQPQHF. CDR3 nucleotide sequence: TGTGCCATCAGTGAGGTAGGGGATCAGCCCCAGCATTTT.